The 23 T cell receptor beta chains below all came from one sample that was sequenced in a study of T cell responses to AZD1222 COVID-19 vaccine. Method: immunoSEQ multiplex PCR; TCRdb's copy keeps in-frame clones and lacks some. Among some 130,000 clones listed, over 85% were seen once. Sequencing used peripheral blood, obtained 28 days after the second AZD1222 dose. These receptors all stem from an adult who received the AZD1222 COVID-19 vaccine.

This chain joins TRBV28 and TRBJ1-4; 8 bases agree with TRBD1. The CDR3 loop spans 14 amino acids. The V gene end was trimmed by 6 bases and the J gene end by 7 bases; junction bases not matched to a gene: 7. CDR1 is MDHEN and CDR2 is SYDVKM in the germline V gene. The CDR3 region is CASRARGLGEKLFF. The CDR3 nucleotides are TGTGCCAGCAGGGCCAGGGGGCTCGGTGAAAAACTGTTTTTT. Based on the CDR3 plus reference TRBV28 and TRBJ1-4, the full variable domain is DVKVTQSSRYLVKRTGEKVFLECVQDMDHENMFWYRQDPGLGLRLIYFSYDVKMKEKGDIPEGYSVSREKKERFSLILESASTNQTSMYLCASRARGLGEKLFFGSGTQLSVL.

As to this clone: The same CDR3 can be traced to other DNA sequences in this sample. The rearrangement links TRBV20-1 to TRBJ1-3; no definite D call. The CDR3 runs 11 residues. Trimming stripped 0 bases from V and 5 bases from J, with 2 bases between. Germline V gives CDR1 DFQATT, CDR2 SNEGSKA (reference sequence). CDR3 in DNA: TGCAGTGCTAGAGAGAGAAACACCATATATTTT. Translating it yields CSARERNTIYF.

This sequence joins TRBV12-3 or TRBV12-4 and TRBJ1-5; D remains unclear. V lost 3 bases, J lost 6 bases, and 9 bases lay in between. The CDR3 covers 13 residues. The DNA for the CDR3 is TGTGCCAGCAGTTTCTCGCGGGGTCAGCCCCAGCATTTT. This translates into CASSFSRGQPQHF.

This clone appeared once. The rearrangement links TRBV7-9 to TRBJ1-2; D call uncertain. CDR1 SEHNR and CDR2 FQNEAQ come from the germline V gene (reference sequence). This CDR3 has 15 amino acids. V was shortened by 4 bases and J by 7 bases, with 19 bases between the two germline ends. CDR3 protein: CASSSGRPIVLGYTF. DNA for the CDR3: TGTGCCAGCAGCTCTGGGCGGCCTATTGTACTTGGCTACACCTTC.

V usage is TRBV2 and J usage is TRBJ2-7, with a possible D match to TRBD1 (6 bases). Trimming pared 5 bases from V and 4 bases from J, leaving 9 bases between. CDR3 size: 12 residues. Germline V gene lookup returns CDR1 SNHLY and CDR2 FYNNEI. CDR3 sequence reads: CASSKQGYEQYF. CDR3 sequence (DNA): TGTGCCAGCAGTAAACAGGGTTACGAGCAGTACTTC.

J is TRBJ1-2 and V is TRBV7-8; 9 nucleotides match TRBD1. The CDR3 covers 14 residues. The germline V gene encodes CDR1 SGHVS and CDR2 FQNEAQ. J gave up 3 bases and V 5 bases, and 4 bases lay outside the gene matches. CDR3 in DNA: TGTGCCAGCAGCATACAGGGGGCAGACTATGGCTACACCTTC. It translates to CASSIQGADYGYTF. Full variable domain (rest looked up from reference TRBV7-8 and TRBJ1-2): GAGVSQSPRYKVAKRGQDVALRCDPISGHVSLFWYQQALGQGPEFLTYFQNEAQLDKSGLPSDRFFAERPEGSVSTLKIQRTQQEDSAVYLCASSIQGADYGYTFGSGTRLTVV.

V and J are TRBV18 and TRBJ2-3; D ambiguous. The CDR3 is 16 residues long. Germline V gene sequence: CDR1 KGHSH, CDR2 LQKENI. The V gene lost 1 base and the J gene lost 0 bases, with 11 bases spanning the gap. The CDR3 DNA follows: TGTGCCAGCTCACCACGAACTCGGCTAAGCACAGATACGCAGTATTTT. Translating it yields CASSPRTRLSTDTQYF.

The chain recombines TRBV6-1 with TRBJ2-1; 9 bases are shared with TRBD1. The germline V gene encodes CDR1 MNHNS and CDR2 SASEGT. The CDR3 sequence is 18 residues long. The J segment lost 2 bases and the V segment lost 3 bases, leaving 11 bases of the junction unmatched. CDR3 nucleotides: TGTGCCAGCAGTGAGGGACAGGGTGAACCCAACCCCTACAATGAGCAGTTCTTC. Translating it yields CASSEGQGEPNPYNEQFF.

V and J are TRBV5-1 and TRBJ1-3; D ambiguous. Germline V gene sequence: CDR1 SGHRS, CDR2 YFSETQ. V lost 0 bases and J lost 2, with 12 bases in between. The CDR3 is made up of 16 amino acids. CDR3 sequence (DNA): TGCGCCAGCAGCTTGGAGTCAGGATCTACTGGAAACACCATATATTTT. Translating gives CASSLESGSTGNTIYF.

Only a few counts were recorded for this clone. Other DNA sequences from this sample encode an identical CDR3 as well. This sequence joins TRBV18 and TRBJ2-1, with 7 bases lining up with TRBD1. CDR3 length: 14 amino acids. The J segment lost 2 bases and the V segment lost 6 bases, leaving 4 bases of the junction unmatched. CDR1 KGHSH and CDR2 LQKENI come from the germline V gene. The CDR3 spells CASSPGTAYNEQFF. The CDR3 DNA sequence: TGTGCCAGCTCTCCCGGGACAGCCTACAATGAGCAGTTCTTC. Full variable domain (rest looked up from reference TRBV18 and TRBJ2-1): NAGVMQNPRHLVRRRGQEARLRCSPMKGHSHVYWYRQLPEEGLKFMVYLQKENIIDESGMPKERFSAEFPKEGPSILRIQQVVRGDSAAYFCASSPGTAYNEQFFGPGTRLTVL.

This rearrangement joins TRBV2 to TRBJ2-5; no reliable D call. Trimming removed 10 bases at V and 4 bases at J, with 16 bases between. Germline V gene sequence: CDR1 SNHLY, CDR2 FYNNEI. The CDR3 has 13 amino acids. The CDR3 reads CATLRALGETQYF. CDR3 nucleotides: TGTGCCACCCTCCGTGCCTTGGGAGAGACCCAGTACTTC.

This chain uses TRBV19 with TRBJ1-1, with D hard to call. CDR1 is LNHDA, CDR2 SQIVND, per germline (reference sequence). The CDR3 covers 13 residues. Trimming removed 10 bases from V and 0 bases from J, with 12 bases in between. The CDR3 DNA reads TGTGCCACCCTCGACACCATGAACACTGAAGCTTTCTTT. The encoded protein is CATLDTMNTEAFF. Complete variable domain (other parts from reference TRBV19 and TRBJ1-1): DGGITQSPKYLFRKEGQNVTLSCEQNLNHDAMYWYRQDPGQGLRLIYYSQIVNDFQKGDIAEGYSVSREKKESFPLTVTSAQKNPTAFYLCATLDTMNTEAFFGQGTRLTVV.

This clone was seen only once. The V and J genes are TRBV5-5 and TRBJ1-2; 8 bases are a match to TRBD1. Per germline, CDR1 SGHKS and CDR2 YYEKEE (reference sequence). With V trimmed by 7 bases and J by 4 bases, 12 bases remained unmatched. The CDR3 is 15 residues long. CDR3 in amino acids: CASSLTGATTYGYTF. The CDR3 coding sequence is TGTGCCAGCTCATTGACAGGGGCTACCACCTATGGCTACACCTTC.

Of note for this clone: The junction departs from the called germline gene at one end, perhaps through a read error. The CDR3 here is CASQSVTGSFNEQFF. CDR3 bases: TGTGCCAGTCAGTCGGTAACAGGGTCCTTCAATGAGCAGTTCTTC. The chain has TRBV19 and TRBJ2-1; perhaps TRBD1 as D (6 bases). The length of the CDR3 is 15 residues. The V gene's germline CDR1 is LNHDA and CDR2 SQIVND (reference sequence).

This clone has just a few counts. The chain joins TRBV5-8 to TRBJ1-2; perhaps TRBD1 as D (6 bases). CDR1 is SGHTS and CDR2 is YDEGEE in the germline V gene. This CDR3 is built from 14 residues. V gave up 2 bases and J gave up 5 bases, with 13 bases separating them. CDR3 sequence (DNA): TGTGCCAGCAGCTTATGGGGACATCTATATGGCTACACCTTC. Its protein is CASSLWGHLYGYTF.

The chain couples TRBV27 to TRBJ2-3; D may match TRBD1 or TRBD2 (6 bases each). Trimming cost V 8 bases and J 4 bases, with 16 bases left between them. The germline V gene encodes CDR1 MNHEY and CDR2 SMNVEV (reference sequence). This CDR3 contains 14 residues. Here the CDR3 DNA reads TGTGCCAGCCTTACCTTCGGGGGCCCAGATACGCAGTATTTT. It encodes CASLTFGGPDTQYF.

This chain links TRBV11-2 with TRBJ1-2; the D is unclear. V was clipped by 1 base and J by 3 bases, with 6 bases between them. The CDR3 contains 13 residues. Germline loops: CDR1 SGHAT, CDR2 FQNNGV. The CDR3 sequence: CASSLAEDYGYTF. DNA for the CDR3: TGTGCCAGCAGCTTAGCCGAAGACTATGGCTACACCTTC.

V is TRBV19 and J is TRBJ2-6; D possibly corresponds to TRBD1 (5 bases). The CDR3 length is 14 residues. CDR1 is LNHDA and CDR2 is SQIVND in the germline V gene (reference sequence). V lost 10 bases, J lost 0 bases, and 10 bases lay in between. CDR3 nucleotides: TGTGCCACAAGGACACGCTCTGGGGCCAACGTCCTGACTTTC. It translates to CATRTRSGANVLTF. Drawing the rest from reference TRBV19 and TRBJ2-6, the complete variable domain is DGGITQSPKYLFRKEGQNVTLSCEQNLNHDAMYWYRQDPGQGLRLIYYSQIVNDFQKGDIAEGYSVSREKKESFPLTVTSAQKNPTAFYLCATRTRSGANVLTFGAGSRLTVL.

The chain combines TRBV2 with TRBJ1-5, with unresolved D. The CDR3 sequence is 15 residues long. V gave up 6 bases and J gave up 9 bases, with 21 bases separating them. Germline V gives CDR1 SNHLY, CDR2 FYNNEI. The CDR3 nucleotides are TGTGCCAGCAGCCCCGTACGGGGAGCTATGACGCCCCAGCATTTT. Translation: CASSPVRGAMTPQHF.

This clone appeared a single time. The rearrangement links TRBV3-1 (or the pseudogene TRBV3-2) to TRBJ1-2, with D perhaps matching TRBD1 (5 bases). This CDR3 spans 14 amino acids. V lost 7 bases and J lost 6, with 18 bases in between. CDR1 and CDR2 from the germline V gene are LGHDT and YNNKEL (reference sequence). CDR3 in amino acids: CASNPVWGPHGYTF. The CDR3, as DNA: TGTGCCAGCAACCCGGTTTGGGGCCCCCATGGCTACACCTTC.

This chain links TRBV19 with TRBJ1-5, with D possibly being TRBD1 (6 bases). V lost 3 bases and J 0 bases, leaving 30 bases between the germline ends. CDR3 length: 22 amino acids. Germline CDR1 LNHDA, CDR2 SQIVND (reference sequence). CDR3 nucleotide sequence: TGTGCCAGTAGTATTTCGAGTAGGGGGGGGACGGTGGGTCGATATAGCAATCAGCCCCAGCATTTT. This codes for CASSISSRGGTVGRYSNQPQHF. Using reference TRBV19 and TRBJ1-5 for the parts outside the CDR3, the full variable domain is DGGITQSPKYLFRKEGQNVTLSCEQNLNHDAMYWYRQDPGQGLRLIYYSQIVNDFQKGDIAEGYSVSREKKESFPLTVTSAQKNPTAFYLCASSISSRGGTVGRYSNQPQHFGDGTRLSIL.

This clone is a singleton in its sample. The chain uses TRBV5-1 and TRBJ1-1; TRBD1 is a possible D gene (5 bases). CDR3 size: 13 residues. Per germline, CDR1 SGHRS and CDR2 YFSETQ. Deletions cut 4 bases from V and 5 bases from J, with 12 bases between. The CDR3 sequence: CASSPNWGTEAFF. The CDR3 DNA reads TGCGCCAGCAGCCCTAATTGGGGGACTGAAGCTTTCTTT.

V gene TRBV4-2 combines with J gene TRBJ2-1, with TRBD2 matching 9 bases. CDR3 length: 16 residues. V was clipped by 0 bases and J by 10 bases; unmatched bases: 10. The V gene's germline CDR1 is LGHNA and CDR2 YNFKEQ. CDR3 in amino acids: CASSQEGRGGAVEQFF. Written as DNA, the CDR3 is TGTGCCAGCAGCCAAGAAGGGCGCGGGGGGGCAGTAGAGCAGTTCTTC.